The clone carrying this TCR beta chain has just a few counts. This entry comes from a study of T cell changes during pregnancy in multiple sclerosis. Some clones are missing from TCRdb's copy, which holds only in-frame ones; the method was immunoSEQ multiplex PCR. The sample lists tens of thousands of clones; approximately 86% were seen once. The CDR3 is made up of 19 amino acids. Germline CDR1 is SEHNR and CDR2 is FQNEAQ (reference sequence). The V gene end was trimmed by 2 bases and the J gene end by 10 bases; junction bases not matched to a gene: 23. The source was CD8+ T cells from peripheral blood mononuclear cells, collected before pregnancy. The receptor's source is a female donor with multiple sclerosis, enrolled in a pregnancy study. This rearrangement joins TRBV7-9 to TRBJ2-1; 7 nucleotides line up with TRBD2. The CDR3 spells CASSLFGSSGGFVAREQFF. For the CDR3, the DNA is TGTGCCAGCAGCTTATTCGGGAGCTCCGGGGGGTTCGTTGCTAGGGAGCAGTTCTTC. The variable domain in full, with the rest retrieved from reference TRBV7-9 and TRBJ2-1, is DTGVSQNPRHKITKRGQNVTFRCDPISEHNRLYWYRQTLGQGPEFLTYFQNEAQLEKSRLLSDRFSAERPKGSFSTLEIQRTEQGDSAMYLCASSLFGSSGGFVAREQFFGPGTRLTVL.